This T cell receptor beta chain was retrieved from a study of blood T cell repertoires in COVID-19. The wider study: The United States, Italy and Spain were the sources of the acute and convalescent COVID-19 samples.

Trimming stripped 5 bases from V and 1 base from J, with 14 bases between. The CDR3 totals 15 residues. Germline CDR1 reads KGHSH; CDR2 reads LQKENI. In the authors' workflow: Counts of nucleated cells, estimated from reference gene primer amplification, were obtained. Assay: immunoSEQ multiplex PCR; the TCRdb copy retains only in-frame clones and omits some. For V, J and clone size, that table is used; D and trimming come from the DNA. The profile covers 200,000 to 250,000 clones, with approximately 83% appearing a single time and 3% to 4.5% taken by the ten largest. Cohort placement rested on clinical history that participants reported themselves.

The sequence came from a middle-aged woman with acute COVID-19. The rearrangement joins TRBV18 to TRBJ1-1; D remains ambiguous. The sequenced material came from PBMCs or T cells enriched from blood (not recorded which). The CDR3 spells CASSESGGGNTEAFF. The CDR3 coding sequence is TGTGCCAGCTCAGAGTCAGGCGGAGGGAACACTGAAGCTTTCTTT.